A single sample gave rise to the 15 T cell receptor beta chains below, sequenced in a study of CXCR3-negative and CXCR3-positive naive CD8 T cells. Via 5' RACE with UMI labels, TRB cDNA libraries were prepared. TCRdb reprocessed the 5' RACE reads; each CDR3 protein has one entry and no DNA is given. Its listing shows about 53,000 distinct CDR3 sequences. Sequencing input: naive CXCR3- CD8+ T cells from blood. The subset here: CD45RO-CCR7+CD27+CD95- naive CD8+ T cells lacking CXCR3 (TNR3-). These receptors were obtained from a human donor in good health. Some clones in this sample may be carry-over from other donors' samples.

The J gene is TRBJ2-1, the V gene TRBV9; TCRdb's assignment of TRBD1 cannot be checked, as there is no DNA. Germline CDR1 SGDLS, CDR2 YYNGEE. This CDR3 is built from 16 residues. CDR3 region: CASSVTVGGAYNEQFF.

V gene TRBV6-6 combines with J gene TRBJ2-7; TCRdb's D call of TRBD1 is untestable without DNA. This CDR3 is built from 16 residues. Germline-derived CDR1 and CDR2 are MNHNY and SVGAGI (reference sequence). The CDR3 loop reads CASSPAPPGTPYEQYF.

V and J are TRBV27 and TRBJ2-1. The length of the CDR3 is 12 residues. Germline V lookup: CDR1 MNHEY, CDR2 SMNVEV (reference sequence). The chain's CDR3 is CASSLPPFEQFF.

CDR3 sequence: CSVEDSLAGGLNEQFF. The chain links TRBV29-1 to TRBJ2-1; absent DNA, TCRdb's TRBD2 call cannot be checked. Germline CDR1 reads SQVTM; CDR2 reads ANQGSEA. The CDR3 spans 16 residues.

The chain joins TRBV29-1 to TRBJ2-1; the TCRdb call, TRBD1, lacks DNA for checking. The CDR3 length is 14 residues. Germline V gives CDR1 SQVTM, CDR2 ANQGSEA. CDR3 in amino acids: CSVEPRDSYNEQFF.

The gene calls are TRBV5-1 and TRBJ2-7; TCRdb's D call, TRBD1, is unchecked because there is no DNA. Germline V gene sequence: CDR1 SGHRS, CDR2 YFSETQ. The CDR3 runs 16 residues. The CDR3 reads CASSLIEGDAWYEQYF.

The chain recombines TRBV6-1 with TRBJ1-1. CDR3 length: 14 residues. The germline CDR1 and CDR2 sequences are MNHNS and SASEGT. The CDR3 sequence: CASSVGMELTEAFF.

The rearrangement links TRBV11-2 to TRBJ2-1; the D gene TCRdb calls, TRBD1, cannot be checked with no DNA. Germline V gene data show CDR1 as SGHAT and CDR2 as FQNNGV. The CDR3 is made up of 15 amino acids. The CDR3 reads CASSLGTGKYNEQFF.

This chain connects TRBV20-1 to TRBJ2-7; without DNA, the TCRdb call of TRBD1 cannot be checked. CDR3 length equals 15 residues. Germline assignment: CDR1 DFQATT and CDR2 SNEGSKA (reference sequence). CDR3 protein: CSARDLSGGPYEQYF.

The CDR3 sequence is CASSLVLAGGSYEQYF. The chain joins TRBV7-2 to TRBJ2-7; as DNA is missing, the TRBD2 call by TCRdb cannot be tested. Germline V lookup: CDR1 SGHTA, CDR2 FQGNSA. This CDR3 contains 16 residues.

The V and J genes are TRBV6-1 and TRBJ2-5. Per germline, CDR1 MNHNS and CDR2 SASEGT. The CDR3 runs 14 residues. The CDR3 sequence is CASSVEGYQETQYF.

The chain joins TRBV7-9 to TRBJ2-7; TCRdb lists TRBD1, though no DNA is available to test this call. The germline gives CDR1 SEHNR, CDR2 FQNEAQ (reference sequence). The CDR3 is made up of 13 amino acids. The CDR3 loop is CASSPRQGFEQYF. The full variable domain, with the rest looked up from reference TRBV7-9 and TRBJ2-7, is DTGVSQNPRHKITKRGQNVTFRCDPISEHNRLYWYRQTLGQGPEFLTYFQNEAQLEKSRLLSDRFSAERPKGSFSTLEIQRTEQGDSAMYLCASSPRQGFEQYFGPGTRLTVT.

This chain joins TRBV23-1 and TRBJ2-2; TCRdb designates TRBD2, a call that cannot be tested without DNA. TRBV23-1 is placed among ORFs of uncertain function. CDR3 size: 16 residues. This CDR3 reads CASSQMGSWNTGELFF.

The J gene is TRBJ2-3, the V gene TRBV7-3; TCRdb's D call of TRBD2 is untestable without DNA. The CDR3 length is 16 residues. In germline, CDR1 is SGHTA, CDR2 FQGTGA. Here the CDR3 reads CASSYLAGKETDTQYF.

CDR3 amino acids: CASSLAGARIATNEKPFF. This rearrangement joins TRBV7-2 to TRBJ1-4; TCRdb outputs TRBD1, but without DNA this stays unchecked. Germline V gene lookup returns CDR1 SGHTA and CDR2 FQGNSA. The CDR3 extends over 18 amino acids.